This TCR beta chain was found in a study of regulatory T cells in long-lasting Graves disease (dated by TCRdb to about 2021). Regarding the study in general: Newly diagnosed Graves' disease patients had taken antithyroid drugs for less than 3 months. The study was conducted in China and was registered as a clinical trial. TCR sequencing covered roughly 13 persistent and roughly 20 newly diagnosed Graves' disease patients, around 33 samples in total. Peripheral blood TCR sequencing and RNA sequencing compared persistent Graves' disease patients with newly diagnosed Graves' disease patients. The study at large found these results: The study examined only peripheral blood because the primary lesion, thyroid tissue, could not be accessed. More public clonotypes were shared among persistent patients (over 2,500) than among newly diagnosed patients (966). Lower TCR Shannon entropy and fewer highly expanded clones were observed in persistent Graves' disease patients than in newly diagnosed patients, which suggested clonal expansion. Sequencing and analysis were restricted to the TCR beta chain. The authors acknowledged the small sample size as a limitation that may reduce accuracy.

This clonotype was seen ten or more times. No antigen is known for it. Per-base qualities were not stored, and no clone one base away is much larger. The time point label, as the study defines it: newly diagnosed GD, antithyroid drugs for less than 3 months. RNA was extracted from PBMCs in TRIzol for both TCR sequencing and RNA sequencing. The diagnosis of Graves' disease followed American Thyroid Association guidelines. Recruitment of patients was carried out at an endocrinology department in Xi'an, China. From each patient, 7.5 to 10 milliliters of peripheral blood was collected into an EDTA anticoagulant tube. Ficoll Paque Plus density gradient separation was used to isolate PBMCs, and no further T cell sorting was performed. RNA quality was checked with an Agilent 2100 Bioanalyzer and agarose gel, and concentration with a NanoDrop 2000. The method behind the library was multiplex PCR. The instrument was an Illumina HiSeq 4000. TCR beta libraries were built with iRepertoire HTBI primers and Arm-PCR amplification of CDR3 regions. Gel purification was performed on PCR products prior to sequencing. Under the source paper's analysis protocol: Across samples, 60 to 75 TRBV and 14 TRBJ segments were identified and used for gene usage analysis of CDR3 amino acid clonotypes. COPE and FqMerger were used to merge the filtered high-quality paired reads into contigs. Contigs were aligned with BLAST to IMGT TRBV, TRBD and TRBJ reference genes, and CDR3 was defined per IMGT. Any clonotype with a frequency above 0.1% was counted as a highly expanded clone. Repertoire diversity was measured by Shannon entropy, and V-J evenness by the Gini coefficient. Clonotypes shared by more than one individual were considered public. The public reads were reprocessed in TCRdb via fastp at Q25 and MiXCR, keeping in-frame beta chains. Under each unique CDR3 protein, matching rows form one entry showing the most common genes and DNA. V and J calls and clone size were set by TCRdb, not the authors. The sample table records 370,000 or so distinct CDR3 sequences; roughly 15% of these occur just once. The ten largest clones add up to 20% to 25% of the sample.

In addition, the sample was reused for a study of T cells in Graves' hyperthyroidism and ophthalmopathy. As the second paper documents: Stable Graves' hyperthyroidism was defined as the absence of progression to ophthalmopathy over 18 months of follow-up. Hyperthyroidism patients were aged 18 to 65 years and newly diagnosed, with disease duration of less than 2 months. Any patient with an uncontrolled infection, another autoimmune disease, pregnancy or lactation was excluded. Diagnoses were based on clinical symptoms, serum thyroxine and TRAb, thyroid ultrasound and orbital computed tomography. A first-round RT-PCR of the TCR CDR3 used the HTBI primer set with the Qiagen OneStep RT-PCR kit. Most expanded thyroid clonotypes (frequency above 0.001) were also found in blood, which suggests that blood repertoires may mirror thyroid immune responses. In cross-validation, a model built on a 13 V-J signature told ophthalmopathy apart from stable hyperthyroidism with approximately 90% sensitivity and about 81% specificity, and in testing the same model reached 80%/75%. In validation, the model predicted progression to ophthalmopathy with approximately 70% sensitivity and 72.22% specificity, a median of roughly seven months before onset. TCR V-J signatures able to tell the groups apart were searched for in a discovery cohort of 90 to 100 patients, of whom over 40 had Graves' ophthalmopathy and 57 had stable Graves' hyperthyroidism. An independent validation cohort of under 20 hyperthyroidism patients and approximately 15 patients who later progressed to ophthalmopathy tested prospective prediction of ophthalmopathy. The 100 or so discovery patients were randomly divided into training and test sets at a 7:3 ratio. Thyroid tissue and blood T-cell repertoires from more than 5 Graves' hyperthyroidism patients were also compared in the study. After sampling, hyperthyroidism patients received methimazole starting at 30 mg daily, and ophthalmopathy patients received high-dose intravenous methylprednisolone. Libraries were constructed in a second round of multiplex PCR, after which size selection and purification were performed. The libraries were sequenced on an Illumina HiSeq2000 using paired-end 100 bp reads. SOAPnuke was used to process the raw data, with reads discarded if the reads contained adapters or uncalled bases, had a mean Phred below 15, or lacked an exact constant-primer or identifier match. High-quality paired reads were merged using COPE v1.2.5, and each unique nucleotide sequence was defined as a clonotype. MiTCR v1.1 was used to align clonotypes to the IMGT TRBV, TRBD and TRBJ reference segments. The analysis was restricted to V-J combinations with a frequency above 0.0001, which together covered about 99% of the repertoires. The TCS score was defined as F50 (clonal expansion) divided by E x V (chaos), with BLOSUM62-based TCRdist calculated between CDR3 peptides within each V-J. Welch's t-statistics and random forest reduced just over 500 V-J features to under 15, which were used in a naive Bayes classifier (R e1071). No statistical method was used to fix the sample size in advance, and group allocation was not hidden from the investigators. TCR Vbeta CDR3 sequencing of some 140 peripheral blood samples (43 ophthalmopathy, some 75 hyperthyroidism and roughly 17 progressor patients) is reported in the paper.

This specimen was peripheral blood mononuclear cells (PBMCs), taken at new diagnosis, from a patient treated with antithyroid drugs. The receptor was isolated from a woman aged 18-30 years with Graves disease. Donor details come from another sample of the same person, matched by shared clones.

The CDR3 reads as follows: CASSLVVLGSDTQYF. The sequence in DNA is TGCGCCAGCAGCTTAGTGGTTCTTGGCTCAGATACGCAGTATTTT. The V and J genes are TRBV5-1 and TRBJ2-3; no D gene call is confident. The trim is 2 bases for V and 4 bases for J, with a gap of 14 bases between the germline ends. The CDR3 spans 15 residues, from the cysteine through the phenylalanine. The read is trimmed to its CDR3 DNA, 45 bases read in frame from base 1. CDR1 SGHRS and CDR2 YFSETQ are derived from the germline V gene.